The 30 T cell receptor beta chains reported below all come from one sample, sequenced in a study of monozygotic twins with inflammatory bowel disease. Each CDR3 protein gets one entry in TCRdb, which reprocessed the 5' RACE reads and gives no DNA. This sample carries fewer than 400,000 distinct CDR3 sequences, with approximately 5.9% going to the ten biggest clones. What was sequenced was blood. The receptors here all came from a human donor with ulcerative colitis or Crohn's disease, or a healthy co-twin of an affected twin (not recorded which).

The gene calls are TRBV5-4 and TRBJ2-2; no DNA is available, so the TRBD1 call from TCRdb remains unchecked. The V gene's germline CDR1 is SGHNT and CDR2 YYREEE (reference sequence). There are 12 residues in the CDR3. The CDR3 region is CASSFSGGELFF.

V usage is TRBV9 and J usage is TRBJ2-5; the TCRdb D gene call, TRBD1, has no DNA to confirm it. This CDR3 region has 15 residues. Germline V gene data show CDR1 as SGDLS and CDR2 as YYNGEE. This chain's CDR3 is CASSVAQGGQETQYF. Variable domain in full (rest from reference TRBV9 and TRBJ2-5): DSGVTQTPKHLITATGQRVTLRCSPRSGDLSVYWYQQSLDQGLQFLIQYYNGEERAKGNILERFSAQQFPDLHSELNLSSLELGDSALYFCASSVAQGGQETQYFGPGTRLLVL.

V gene TRBV3-1 combines with J gene TRBJ2-1; TCRdb returns TRBD2, unconfirmable since there is no DNA. From germline, CDR1 is LGHDT and CDR2 YNNKEL (reference sequence). The length of the CDR3 is 20 residues. This chain's CDR3 is CASSQPRTHLLAGVLNEQFF.

The rearrangement links TRBV3-1 to TRBJ2-1; the TCRdb call, TRBD1, lacks DNA for checking. Germline CDR1 and CDR2: LGHDT and YNNKEL (reference sequence). This CDR3 has 16 residues. The CDR3 is CASSQVGTDTYNEQFF.

V and J are TRBV7-2 and TRBJ1-5. CDR3 length equals 14 residues. The germline V gene encodes CDR1 SGHTA and CDR2 FQGNSA. This CDR3 reads CASSSLRSPRPQHF. Using reference TRBV7-2 and TRBJ1-5 for the parts outside the CDR3, the full variable domain is GAGVSQSPSNKVTEKGKDVELRCDPISGHTALYWYRQSLGQGLEFLIYFQGNSAPDKSGLPSDRFSAERTGGSVSTLTIQRTQQEDSAVYLCASSSLRSPRPQHFGDGTRLSIL.

The V and J genes are TRBV6-5 and TRBJ2-5; TCRdb lists TRBD1, though no DNA is available to test this call. From germline, CDR1 is MNHEY and CDR2 SVGAGI. The CDR3 runs 15 residues. The CDR3 here is CASSYSAGARETQYF.

The chain uses TRBV5-6 and TRBJ2-7. The germline V gene encodes CDR1 SGHDT and CDR2 YYEEEE. This CDR3 is built from 12 residues. This CDR3 is CASTTQVGEQYF.

The rearrangement links TRBV4-3 to TRBJ1-5. The CDR3 runs to 14 residues. Germline V gives CDR1 LGHNA, CDR2 YSLEER. CDR3 region: CASSQDRRKSPQHF.

The V and J genes are TRBV30 and TRBJ2-1; the TCRdb D gene call, TRBD2, has no DNA to confirm it. CDR1 is GTSNPN, CDR2 SVGIG, per germline (reference sequence). The CDR3 has 15 amino acids. The CDR3 sequence is CAWSSTGLAGVEQFF.

The V gene is TRBV13, the J gene TRBJ2-7; TCRdb designates TRBD2, a call that cannot be tested without DNA. CDR1 PRHDT and CDR2 FYEKMQ come from the germline V gene (reference sequence). The length of the CDR3 is 12 residues. CDR3 protein: CASSNTSDEQYF.

The genes are TRBV29-1 and TRBJ2-3; no DNA is available, so the TRBD2 call from TCRdb remains unchecked. The CDR3 consists of 16 residues. Per germline, CDR1 SQVTM and CDR2 ANQGSEA. The CDR3 protein is CSVEGPSPRPPDTQYF.

The chain recombines TRBV11-1 with TRBJ2-1; TCRdb proposes TRBD1, but this gene call is untestable without DNA. The CDR3 length is 20 residues. The germline CDR1 and CDR2 sequences are SGHAT and FQDESV (reference sequence). CDR3 loop: CASSYGTGGSRGPSYNEQFF. Using reference TRBV11-1 and TRBJ2-1 for the parts outside the CDR3, the full variable domain is EAEVAQSPRYKITEKSQAVAFWCDPISGHATLYWYRQILGQGPELLVQFQDESVVDDSQLPKDRFSAERLKGVDSTLKIQPAELGDSAMYLCASSYGTGGSRGPSYNEQFFGPGTRLTVL.

This chain links TRBV20-1 with TRBJ2-5; TCRdb proposes TRBD2, but this gene call is untestable without DNA. Per the germline V gene, CDR1 is DFQATT and CDR2 is SNEGSKA (reference sequence). The CDR3 length is 11 residues. This CDR3 reads CSAPLRETQYF.

This chain uses TRBV11-1 with TRBJ2-5; TCRdb proposes TRBD1, but this gene call is untestable without DNA. The germline CDR1 and CDR2 sequences are SGHAT and FQDESV (reference sequence). The CDR3 is 13 residues long. The CDR3 region is CASSLNTGGTQYF.

The J gene is TRBJ2-3, the V gene TRBV5-1; absent DNA, TCRdb's TRBD1 call cannot be checked. Germline loops: CDR1 SGHRS, CDR2 YFSETQ. The length of the CDR3 is 15 residues. CDR3 sequence: CASSSPGQITDTQYF.

The rearrangement uses TRBV7-3 and TRBJ1-1; without DNA, the TCRdb call of TRBD1 cannot be checked. Per the germline V gene, CDR1 is SGHTA and CDR2 is FQGTGA. This CDR3 contains 15 residues. The CDR3 reads CASSLTPDRGSEAFF.

The V call is TRBV18, the J call TRBJ1-3. The V gene's germline CDR1 is KGHSH and CDR2 LQKENI. The CDR3 runs 17 residues. This CDR3 reads CASSQGRSYLDENTIYF.

The rearrangement uses TRBV7-9 and TRBJ2-7; without DNA, the TCRdb call of TRBD1 cannot be checked. Germline V gene data show CDR1 as SEHNR and CDR2 as FQNEAQ (reference sequence). The CDR3 is made up of 15 amino acids. The CDR3 reads CASSSRRDTLYEQYF.

The J gene is TRBJ2-7, the V gene TRBV18; TCRdb designates TRBD1, a call that cannot be tested without DNA. The CDR3 sequence is 16 residues long. The germline gives CDR1 KGHSH, CDR2 LQKENI. The CDR3 region is CASSPQSGPPLYEQYF.

V is TRBV7-9 and J is TRBJ2-3; no DNA is available, so the TRBD1 call from TCRdb remains unchecked. CDR3 length: 16 amino acids. Looked up from germline, CDR1 is SEHNR and CDR2 is FQNEAQ (reference sequence). CDR3 sequence reads: CASSKPGQGAEDTQYF.

The chain employs TRBV15 and TRBJ2-7. The CDR3 covers 16 residues. Germline V CDR1 and CDR2: LNHNV, YYDKDF (reference sequence). This CDR3 reads CATSREIILSSYEQYF.

This chain uses TRBV28 with TRBJ1-2; checking the TCRdb D call of TRBD1 is not possible without DNA. The CDR3 is 12 amino acids. CDR1 MDHEN and CDR2 SYDVKM come from the germline V gene. CDR3 loop: CASGWFAGGYTF.

The chain combines TRBV5-1 with TRBJ2-2; the TCRdb call, TRBD1, lacks DNA for checking. CDR3 size: 15 residues. Germline CDR1 is SGHRS and CDR2 is YFSETQ. This CDR3 reads CASSFRTGDTGELFF.

The V call is TRBV7-9, the J call TRBJ2-7; TCRdb names TRBD1, which stays unverified in the absence of DNA. The CDR3 has 16 amino acids. The germline CDR1 and CDR2 sequences are SEHNR and FQNEAQ (reference sequence). The CDR3 sequence is CASSPRAGTGVHEQYF.

This chain joins TRBV1 and TRBJ1-3. TRBV1 is designated a pseudogene. This CDR3 region has 16 residues. CDR3: CTSSQESEGSGNTIYF.

The chain combines TRBV28 with TRBJ2-7; no DNA is available, so the TRBD1 call from TCRdb remains unchecked. The CDR3 covers 15 residues. CDR1 and CDR2 from the germline V gene are MDHEN and SYDVKM. The CDR3 loop is CASSPPTGLIYEQYF.

The genes are TRBV28 and TRBJ2-5; TCRdb's D call of TRBD2 is untestable without DNA. This CDR3 has 17 amino acids. Germline V gene lookup returns CDR1 MDHEN and CDR2 SYDVKM. The CDR3 loop is CASSLSGSGGIQETQYF. The full variable domain, with the rest looked up from reference TRBV28 and TRBJ2-5, is DVKVTQSSRYLVKRTGEKVFLECVQDMDHENMFWYRQDPGLGLRLIYFSYDVKMKEKGDIPEGYSVSREKKERFSLILESASTNQTSMYLCASSLSGSGGIQETQYFGPGTRLLVL.

The rearrangement joins TRBV27 to TRBJ1-1; as DNA is missing, the TRBD1 call by TCRdb cannot be tested. This CDR3 is 16 amino acids long. Germline lookup yields CDR1 MNHEY and CDR2 SMNVEV (reference sequence). CDR3: CASSLKPTGLNTEAFF.

The chain has TRBV20-1 and TRBJ2-2; the D gene TCRdb calls, TRBD2, cannot be checked with no DNA. The CDR3 is 13 amino acids. Germline CDR1 reads DFQATT; CDR2 reads SNEGSKA (reference sequence). This CDR3 is CSALAGPTGELFF.

The rearrangement links TRBV2 to TRBJ2-1; checking the TCRdb D call of TRBD2 is not possible without DNA. This CDR3 spans 15 amino acids. CDR1 is SNHLY and CDR2 is FYNNEI in the germline V gene. The CDR3 is CASSEPAGGLGEQFF.